These 19 T cell receptor beta chains were all obtained from the same sample, sequenced in a study of blood T cell repertoires in COVID-19. Some clones are missing from TCRdb's copy, which holds only in-frame ones; the method was immunoSEQ multiplex PCR. The sample lists about 30,000 clones; about 87% were seen once. Sequenced: peripheral blood. The origin of the receptors is a man aged 55-75 years with active COVID-19.

The chain uses TRBV12-5 and TRBJ2-1; possible D gene TRBD2, 9 bases. CDR1 is LGHNT, CDR2 FRNRAP, per germline. Between the trimmed V and J ends, which lost 6 bases and 2 bases, there was a span of 26 bases. The CDR3 consists of 19 residues. CDR3 in DNA: TGTGCTAGTGGACGGACAGGGAATAGCGGGAGTCGCACCTACAATGAGCAGTTCTTC. Its protein product is CASGRTGNSGSRTYNEQFF.

V gene TRBV28 combines with J gene TRBJ2-1; 8 nucleotides align to TRBD1. The CDR3 loop spans 13 amino acids. J was trimmed by 5 bases and V by 6 bases; bases with no gene match: 3. Germline assignment: CDR1 MDHEN and CDR2 SYDVKM. This CDR3 reads CASRGQGDNEQFF. CDR3 coding DNA: TGTGCCAGCAGAGGACAGGGAGACAATGAGCAGTTCTTC.

This rearrangement joins TRBV19 to TRBJ2-7, with a possible D match to TRBD2 (5 bases). V lost 11 bases and J 4 bases, leaving 21 bases between the germline ends. There are 14 residues in the CDR3. The germline gives CDR1 LNHDA, CDR2 SQIVND (reference sequence). The CDR3 spells CARKPASSGYEQYF. The CDR3 DNA sequence: TGTGCCCGAAAACCGGCTAGCAGTGGATACGAGCAGTACTTC. The full variable domain, in which reference TRBV19 and TRBJ2-7 provide the parts outside the CDR3, is DGGITQSPKYLFRKEGQNVTLSCEQNLNHDAMYWYRQDPGQGLRLIYYSQIVNDFQKGDIAEGYSVSREKKESFPLTVTSAQKNPTAFYLCARKPASSGYEQYFGPGTRLTVT.

The chain is built from TRBV18 and TRBJ2-2; D ambiguous. The germline gives CDR1 KGHSH, CDR2 LQKENI. The CDR3 runs to 16 residues. V lost 3 bases and J 4 bases, leaving 15 bases between the germline ends. The CDR3 DNA reads TGTGCCAGCTCACCGCTAACGACTGGTGGCACCGGGGAGCTGTTTTTT. Its protein is CASSPLTTGGTGELFF.

To note about this clone: One junction end does not reproduce the germline sequence, and a read error may be involved. The chain employs TRBV28 and TRBJ1-1, with D possibly TRBD1 on 6 matching bases. The CDR3 has 12 residues. Germline V CDR1 and CDR2: MDHEN, SYDVKM. CDR3 protein: CASSLSQEQGQF. CDR3 nucleotides: TGTGCCAGCAGTTTATCCCAAGAACAGGGACAATTT. Variable domain in full (rest from reference TRBV28 and TRBJ1-1): DVKVTQSSRYLVKRTGEKVFLECVQDMDHENMFWYRQDPGLGLRLIYFSYDVKMKEKGDIPEGYSVSREKKERFSLILESASTNQTSMYLCASSLSQEQGQFGQGTRLTVV.

The chain recombines TRBV19 with TRBJ2-5, with D uncertain. The CDR3 runs 15 residues. The germline gives CDR1 LNHDA, CDR2 SQIVND (reference sequence). With 6 bases removed from V and 5 bases from J, the gap between germline ends came to 19 bases. This chain's CDR3 is CASRLDAASSETQYF. DNA for the CDR3: TGTGCCAGTAGGCTTGATGCGGCCAGTAGTGAGACCCAGTACTTC.

This clone came up once. The genes are TRBV13 and TRBJ2-1, with no clear D. CDR1 PRHDT and CDR2 FYEKMQ come from the germline V gene (reference sequence). This CDR3 has 12 residues. Trimming pared 0 bases from V and 7 bases from J, leaving 4 bases between. Here the CDR3 DNA reads TGTGCCAGCAGCTTAGGGCGTAATGAGCAGTTCTTC. This sequence encodes CASSLGRNEQFF. Variable domain in full (rest from reference TRBV13 and TRBJ2-1): AAGVIQSPRHLIKEKRETATLKCYPIPRHDTVYWYQQGPGQDPQFLISFYEKMQSDKGSIPDRFSAQQFSDYHSELNMSSLELGDSALYFCASSLGRNEQFFGPGTRLTVL.

By sample fraction, this clone is medium-sized (0.01 to 0.1%). The chain carries TRBV6-6 and TRBJ2-7, with 7 bases that match TRBD1. V was clipped by 5 bases and J by 4 bases; unmatched bases: 17. Germline loops: CDR1 MNHNY, CDR2 SVGAGI (reference sequence). The CDR3 runs to 17 residues. CDR3 in DNA: TGTGCCAGCAGTCTCTCTGGACAGGCCACTTCCACATACGAGCAGTACTTC. This translates into CASSLSGQATSTYEQYF.

The rearrangement uses TRBV28 and TRBJ2-7, with 7 nucleotides matching TRBD2. Unmatched junction bases numbered 9, after V lost 3 bases and J lost 7 bases. Germline V CDR1 and CDR2: MDHEN, SYDVKM. This CDR3 spans 14 amino acids. In nucleotides, the CDR3 is TGTGCCAGCAGTTTGGGCGGGAGTCTGAGTGAGCAGTACTTC. It encodes CASSLGGSLSEQYF.

CDR3 nucleotides: TGTGCCAGCAGCCAAGGACGGGACAGGGGCGAAAACATTCAGTACTTC. Translation gives CASSQGRDRGENIQYF. The V call is TRBV4-2, the J call TRBJ2-4, with 10 positions matching TRBD1. CDR1 and CDR2 (germline): LGHNA, YNFKEQ. J lost 5 bases, V lost 1 base, and 5 bases had no gene match. The CDR3 has 16 residues.

This chain links TRBV24-1 with TRBJ1-5; possible D gene TRBD1, 6 bases. The CDR3 contains 19 residues. CDR1 is KGHDR, CDR2 SFDVKD, per germline. Trimming shortened V by 4 bases and J by 3 bases, and 24 bases separated the two germline ends. The CDR3 coding sequence is TGTGCCACCAGTGAATCTTTAACCCTTGGACAGCCGGTCAATCAGCCCCAGCATTTT. Amino acid sequence: CATSESLTLGQPVNQPQHF.

The chain combines TRBV15 with TRBJ2-3; 10 positions agree with TRBD1. Germline assignment: CDR1 LNHNV and CDR2 YYDKDF (reference sequence). This CDR3 comprises 14 residues. The J segment lost 6 bases and the V segment lost 4 bases, leaving 4 bases of the junction unmatched. The CDR3 region is CATSTGDRGDTQYF. CDR3 sequence (DNA): TGTGCCACCAGCACCGGGGACAGGGGCGATACGCAGTATTTT.

The rearrangement uses TRBV9 and TRBJ2-3; the D gene is possibly TRBD2 (5 bases). The CDR3 is 16 residues long. The germline CDR1 and CDR2 sequences are SGDLS and YYNGEE. V dropped 8 bases and J dropped 6 bases, with 25 bases sitting between them. This CDR3 is CASQTGVPGPWDTQYF. CDR3 coding DNA: TGTGCCAGTCAAACCGGGGTTCCGGGCCCTTGGGATACGCAGTATTTT.

The chain carries TRBV3-1 (or the pseudogene TRBV3-2) and TRBJ2-3; maybe TRBD1 (6 bases). V dropped 1 base and J dropped 15 bases, with 14 bases sitting between them. CDR3 length: 12 amino acids. CDR1 and CDR2 (germline): LGHDT, YNNKEL (reference sequence). CDR3 in DNA: TGTGCCAGCAGCCAAGTAGGGGGACCGAAATATTTT. Amino acids: CASSQVGGPKYF.

The V and J genes are TRBV19 and TRBJ1-2, with D unclear. The V gene's germline CDR1 is LNHDA and CDR2 SQIVND (reference sequence). Trimming left V 7 bases short and J 8 bases short, with 20 bases between. The CDR3 contains 14 residues. The CDR3 protein is CASILSVGGLGYTF. The DNA for the CDR3 is TGTGCCAGTATTTTATCCGTGGGAGGGCTGGGCTACACCTTC. The variable domain in full, with the rest retrieved from reference TRBV19 and TRBJ1-2, is DGGITQSPKYLFRKEGQNVTLSCEQNLNHDAMYWYRQDPGQGLRLIYYSQIVNDFQKGDIAEGYSVSREKKESFPLTVTSAQKNPTAFYLCASILSVGGLGYTFGSGTRLTVV.

This sequence joins TRBV14 and TRBJ2-4; possibly TRBD1 for D (6 bases). The CDR3 has 17 amino acids. Trimming removed 4 bases from V and 0 bases from J, with 16 bases in between. Germline CDR1 and CDR2: SGHDN and FVKESK. The CDR3 nucleotides are TGTGCCAGCAGCCCTCGACAGGTCCTTTTAGCCAAAAACATTCAGTACTTC. It is translated as CASSPRQVLLAKNIQYF.

The chain carries TRBV15 and TRBJ2-3; no reliable D call. This CDR3 spans 15 amino acids. The germline CDR1 and CDR2 sequences are LNHNV and YYDKDF (reference sequence). Deletions cut 1 base from V and 0 bases from J, with 8 bases between. The DNA of the CDR3 is TGTGCCACCAGCAGAGCCGCCCGGAGCACAGATACGCAGTATTTT. Protein product: CATSRAARSTDTQYF.

The J gene is TRBJ2-1, the V gene TRBV3-1 (or the pseudogene TRBV3-2), with D possibly matching TRBD2 (5 bases). The germline V gene has CDR1 LGHDT and CDR2 YNNKEL (reference sequence). The germline V and J ends were trimmed by 4 bases and 5 bases, with 15 bases remaining between them. The CDR3 runs 15 residues. The CDR3, as DNA: TGTGCCAGCAGCCTCCGGCGAGGGATCGACAATGAGCAGTTCTTC. Translating it yields CASSLRRGIDNEQFF.

The rearrangement uses TRBV24-1 and TRBJ2-2; 8 bases match TRBD1. Trimming at V came to 3 bases and at J to 1 base, leaving 3 bases not matched to a gene. Per germline, CDR1 KGHDR and CDR2 SFDVKD. The CDR3 runs to 16 residues. Written as DNA, the CDR3 is TGTGCCACCAGTGATGCCGGGACAGGGAACACCGGGGAGCTGTTTTTT. Translated, it gives CATSDAGTGNTGELFF.